Below, 26 T cell receptor beta chains from the same sample are listed, as sequenced in a study of blood T cell repertoires in COVID-19. Clones were sequenced by immunoSEQ multiplex PCR, and TCRdb holds only the in-frame ones, with some missing. The top ten clones hold 0.95% to 1.5% of a sample with 190,000 or so clones, 85% to 90% of them seen once. Sequences were obtained from PBMCs or T cells enriched from blood (not recorded which). Receptors originate from a man aged 25-40 years who had recovered from COVID-19.

The rearrangement joins TRBV7-9 to TRBJ2-1; 10 nucleotides line up with TRBD2. CDR1 and CDR2 (germline): SEHNR, FQNEAQ (reference sequence). After removal of 3 bases from V and 4 bases from J, the junction contained 3 bases not matched to a gene. The CDR3 is 15 amino acids. CDR3 loop: CASSLASGGYNEQFF. The CDR3 DNA sequence: TGTGCCAGCAGCTTGGCTAGCGGGGGTTACAATGAGCAGTTCTTC.

This rearrangement joins TRBV11-2 to TRBJ2-5; D ambiguous. V lost 2 bases, J lost 6 bases, and 4 bases lay in between. Germline assignment: CDR1 SGHAT and CDR2 FQNNGV. This CDR3 is built from 11 residues. This CDR3 reads CASSLPKTQYF. The CDR3 nucleotides read TGTGCCAGCAGCTTACCCAAGACCCAGTACTTC.

The rearrangement joins TRBV9 to TRBJ2-7; D is unresolved. The length of the CDR3 is 13 residues. Deletions cut 0 bases from V and 2 bases from J, with 6 bases between. The V gene's germline CDR1 is SGDLS and CDR2 YYNGEE. The CDR3 loop reads CASSVGPTYEQYF. CDR3 nucleotide sequence: TGTGCCAGCAGCGTAGGTCCCACCTACGAGCAGTACTTC.

The chain has TRBV10-1 and TRBJ2-3; tentative D call: TRBD1 (5 bases). The length of the CDR3 is 17 residues. Germline values: CDR1 WNHNN, CDR2 SYGVQD (reference sequence). V gave up 0 bases and J gave up 6 bases, with 19 bases separating them. CDR3 coding DNA: TGCGCCAGCAGTGAGTCGAAGGACGCCCGAAGGGGCGATACGCAGTATTTT. This translates into CASSESKDARRGDTQYF.

The V gene is TRBV7-9, the J gene TRBJ2-2; 8 bases agree with TRBD2. There are 17 residues in the CDR3. Losses at the gene ends were 1 base for V and 1 base for J; bases not matched to a gene: 5. The germline V gene encodes CDR1 SEHNR and CDR2 FQNEAQ (reference sequence). The CDR3 region is CASSLGVGGVNTGELFF. CDR3 DNA sequence: TGTGCCAGCAGCTTAGGAGTCGGGGGGGTGAACACCGGGGAGCTGTTTTTT.

The CDR3 nucleotides are TGCGCCAGCAGCCAAGGGTTGGGCGGGCAAAAAGGCAATGAGCAGTTCTTC. Its translation is CASSQGLGGQKGNEQFF. V gene TRBV4-1 combines with J gene TRBJ2-1, with D possibly matching TRBD2 (5 bases). V lost 1 base and J 6 bases, leaving 19 bases between the germline ends. Per germline, CDR1 MGHRA and CDR2 YSYEKL. The CDR3 spans 17 residues.

The chain couples TRBV18 to TRBJ1-5; D ambiguous. V was trimmed by 6 bases and J by 1 base, leaving 7 bases between them. CDR3 length: 13 residues. Per the germline V gene, CDR1 is KGHSH and CDR2 is LQKENI. CDR3 residues: CASSIESNQPQHF. The CDR3 nucleotides are TGTGCCAGCTCCATAGAGAGCAATCAGCCCCAGCATTTT.

The rearrangement links TRBV4-1 to TRBJ2-3, with TRBD2 matching over 10 bases. The J segment lost 4 bases and the V segment lost 5 bases, leaving 6 bases of the junction unmatched. The germline CDR1 and CDR2 sequences are MGHRA and YSYEKL. The CDR3 runs 15 residues. CDR3 protein: CASSFLAGVADTQYF. The CDR3 region has the DNA TGCGCCAGCAGCTTCCTAGCGGGAGTGGCAGATACGCAGTATTTT.

CDR3 nucleotides: TGCGCCAGCAGTGACGGCTCTGGAAACACCATATATTTT. Its protein product is CASSDGSGNTIYF. The rearrangement joins TRBV10-2 to TRBJ1-3, with D hard to call. The CDR3 has 13 residues. Trimming pared 3 bases from V and 0 bases from J, leaving 3 bases between. Per germline, CDR1 WSHSY and CDR2 SAAADI.

The CDR3: CASTTGQGRYGYTF. The CDR3 DNA sequence: TGTGCCAGCACCACAGGACAGGGGAGATATGGCTACACCTTC. The chain employs TRBV6-5 and TRBJ1-2, with 9 bases aligning to TRBD1. J was trimmed by 5 bases and V by 7 bases; bases with no gene match: 8. CDR3 length: 14 amino acids. Germline V lookup: CDR1 MNHEY, CDR2 SVGAGI.

This chain links TRBV6-5 with TRBJ1-5; tentative D call: TRBD1 (6 bases). The CDR3 covers 15 residues. Germline CDR1 MNHEY, CDR2 SVGAGI. V lost 6 bases to trimming and J lost 0 bases, with 12 bases between them. CDR3 DNA sequence: TGTGCCAGCAGCCCGGGACATATTAGCAATCAGCCCCAGCATTTT. This codes for CASSPGHISNQPQHF.

The rearrangement uses TRBV5-1 and TRBJ2-7; perhaps TRBD2 as D (5 bases). The germline V gene has CDR1 SGHRS and CDR2 YFSETQ. CDR3 length: 14 residues. Trimming removed 7 bases from V and 6 bases from J, with 20 bases in between. CDR3 in amino acids: CASSRAEGVAEQYF. The DNA for the CDR3 is TGCGCCAGCTCCCGAGCTGAGGGCGTCGCCGAGCAGTACTTC. Combining the CDR3 with reference TRBV5-1 and TRBJ2-7 gives the whole variable domain KAGVTQTPRYLIKTRGQQVTLSCSPISGHRSVSWYQQTPGQGLQFLFEYFSETQRNKGNFPGRFSGRQFSNSRSEMNVSTLELGDSALYLCASSRAEGVAEQYFGPGTRLTVT.

The CDR3 reads CASSFTGTTNTGELFF. For the CDR3, the DNA is TGCGCCAGCAGCTTTACGGGGACTACGAACACCGGGGAGCTGTTTTTT. The chain recombines TRBV5-1 with TRBJ2-2, with 7 bases identical to TRBD2. This CDR3 has 16 residues. CDR1 SGHRS and CDR2 YFSETQ come from the germline V gene. The trim removed 2 bases at V and 0 bases at J, leaving 4 bases unmatched. Complete variable domain (other parts from reference TRBV5-1 and TRBJ2-2): KAGVTQTPRYLIKTRGQQVTLSCSPISGHRSVSWYQQTPGQGLQFLFEYFSETQRNKGNFPGRFSGRQFSNSRSEMNVSTLELGDSALYLCASSFTGTTNTGELFFGEGSRLTVL.

The chain links TRBV27 to TRBJ1-5, with TRBD1 identical over 9 bases. The CDR3 runs 17 residues. Germline CDR1 is MNHEY and CDR2 is SMNVEV (reference sequence). Trimming cost V 3 bases and J 6 bases; bases outside gene matches: 12. CDR3 protein: CASSFTLGTGIGQPQHF. As DNA, the CDR3 is TGTGCCAGCAGTTTCACATTGGGGACAGGGATCGGTCAGCCCCAGCATTTT.

The rearrangement links TRBV10-3 to TRBJ1-1, with unresolved D. This CDR3 has 12 residues. Trimming removed 4 bases at V and 0 bases at J, with 3 bases between. Per germline, CDR1 ENHRY and CDR2 SYGVKD. The CDR3 protein is CAISALNTEAFF. In DNA form, the CDR3 reads TGTGCCATCAGTGCTCTGAACACTGAAGCTTTCTTT.

This clone was observed a few times. The chain employs TRBV11-2 and TRBJ1-3, with 7 bases that match TRBD1. V dropped 4 bases and J dropped 0; count of bases not matched to a gene: 3. Germline CDR1 and CDR2: SGHAT and FQNNGV. The CDR3 loop spans 15 amino acids. This CDR3 reads CASSWGQSSGNTIYF. In DNA, the CDR3 is TGTGCCAGCAGCTGGGGACAGAGCTCTGGAAACACCATATATTTT.

J is TRBJ2-2 and V is TRBV5-1; 16 bases line up with TRBD2. Trimming at V came to 4 bases and at J to 3 bases, leaving 3 bases not matched to a gene. Germline V lookup: CDR1 SGHRS, CDR2 YFSETQ. The length of the CDR3 is 17 residues. CDR3 in DNA: TGCGCCAGCAGCCGGGGACTAGCGGGAGGGTACACCGGGGAGCTGTTTTTT. Protein sequence: CASSRGLAGGYTGELFF.

The gene calls are TRBV12-3 or TRBV12-4 and TRBJ2-1; D perhaps matches TRBD2 (5 bases). The ends were cut back, 6 bases at V and 9 bases at J, with 12 bases in the middle. This CDR3 has 12 residues. The CDR3, as DNA: TGTGCCAGCAGCCTTCTAGCCGTTGAGCAGTTCTTC. Protein sequence: CASSLLAVEQFF.

This chain uses TRBV9 with TRBJ1-6; D is undetermined. This CDR3 is 13 amino acids long. The V end was cut by 3 bases, the J end by 3 bases, with 4 bases between. Germline CDR1 SGDLS, CDR2 YYNGEE. CDR3 amino acids: CASSDNYNSPLHF. In nucleotides, the CDR3 is TGTGCCAGCAGCGACAACTATAATTCACCCCTCCACTTT. Full variable domain (missing parts from reference TRBV9 and TRBJ1-6): DSGVTQTPKHLITATGQRVTLRCSPRSGDLSVYWYQQSLDQGLQFLIQYYNGEERAKGNILERFSAQQFPDLHSELNLSSLELGDSALYFCASSDNYNSPLHFGNGTRLTVT.

The rearrangement joins TRBV9 to TRBJ2-2, with D possibly being TRBD1 (5 bases). Germline CDR1 and CDR2: SGDLS and YYNGEE. V lost 3 bases and J 3 bases, leaving 9 bases between the germline ends. This CDR3 has 14 amino acids. CDR3 bases: TGTGCCAGCAGCGCCAGGGTTTACACCGGGGAGCTGTTTTTT. Protein sequence: CASSARVYTGELFF.

Only one count was recorded for this clone. The chain uses TRBV2 and TRBJ2-1, with 7 bases that match TRBD2. Germline CDR1 is SNHLY and CDR2 is FYNNEI. V gave up 4 bases and J gave up 0 bases; unmatched junction bases: 0. The CDR3 loop spans 14 amino acids. In DNA, the CDR3 is TGTGCCAGCAGTGGCGGGAGCTCCTACAATGAGCAGTTCTTC. It codes for CASSGGSSYNEQFF.

This chain links TRBV7-9 with TRBJ1-5, with 7 bases that match TRBD1. The CDR3 totals 15 residues. The germline V gene has CDR1 SEHNR and CDR2 FQNEAQ (reference sequence). Trimming removed 5 bases from V and 1 base from J; junction bases left unmatched: 5. CDR3 nucleotide sequence: TGTGCCAGCAGCAAAACAGGGGAGAGCAATCAGCCCCAGCATTTT. This encodes CASSKTGESNQPQHF.

This clone showed up just once. The gene calls are TRBV5-4 and TRBJ2-3; 7 nucleotides match TRBD2. J was trimmed by 4 bases and V by 0 bases; bases with no gene match: 2. Germline V gene sequence: CDR1 SGHNT, CDR2 YYREEE (reference sequence). The CDR3 totals 14 residues. In DNA form, the CDR3 reads TGTGCCAGCAGCTTGGGAAGCGGGGCAGATACGCAGTATTTT. Translating it yields CASSLGSGADTQYF.

The chain joins TRBV10-3 to TRBJ1-2, with a possible D match to TRBD1 (6 bases). Trimming shortened V by 3 bases and J by 6 bases, and 11 bases separated the two germline ends. The CDR3 contains 13 residues. The germline CDR1 and CDR2 sequences are ENHRY and SYGVKD. The CDR3 region has the DNA TGTGCCATCAGTGATCAGGGGCGAAATGGCTACACCTTC. It specifies CAISDQGRNGYTF.

This chain joins TRBV2 and TRBJ1-5, with D hard to call. Germline V gene sequence: CDR1 SNHLY, CDR2 FYNNEI. Trimming cost V 7 bases and J 0 bases, with 7 bases left between them. The CDR3 is 13 amino acids. The CDR3 sequence: CASMSYSNQPQHF. DNA for the CDR3: TGTGCCAGCATGAGTTATAGCAATCAGCCCCAGCATTTT. Drawing the rest from reference TRBV2 and TRBJ1-5, the complete variable domain is EPEVTQTPSHQVTQMGQEVILRCVPISNHLYFYWYRQILGQKVEFLVSFYNNEISEKSEIFDDQFSVERPDGSNFTLKIRSTKLEDSAMYFCASMSYSNQPQHFGDGTRLSIL.

This rearrangement joins TRBV7-9 to TRBJ2-5, with TRBD2 matching 8 bases. Germline CDR1 SEHNR, CDR2 FQNEAQ (reference sequence). V dropped 5 bases and J dropped 3; count of bases not matched to a gene: 5. The CDR3 runs to 14 residues. CDR3 sequence (DNA): TGTGCCAGCAGCGCAAATAGCGGGAAAGAGACCCAGTACTTC. It specifies CASSANSGKETQYF.